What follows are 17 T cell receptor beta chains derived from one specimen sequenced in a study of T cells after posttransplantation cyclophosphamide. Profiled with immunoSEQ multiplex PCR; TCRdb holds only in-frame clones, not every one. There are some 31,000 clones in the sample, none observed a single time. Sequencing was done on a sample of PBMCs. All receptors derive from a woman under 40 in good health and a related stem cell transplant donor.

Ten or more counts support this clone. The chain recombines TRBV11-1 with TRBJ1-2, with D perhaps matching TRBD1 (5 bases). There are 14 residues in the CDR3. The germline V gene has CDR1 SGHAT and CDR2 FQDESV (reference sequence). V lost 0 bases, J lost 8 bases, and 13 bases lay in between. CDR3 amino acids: CASSLAPQGFGYTF. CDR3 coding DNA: TGTGCCAGCAGCTTAGCTCCGCAGGGTTTCGGCTACACCTTC.

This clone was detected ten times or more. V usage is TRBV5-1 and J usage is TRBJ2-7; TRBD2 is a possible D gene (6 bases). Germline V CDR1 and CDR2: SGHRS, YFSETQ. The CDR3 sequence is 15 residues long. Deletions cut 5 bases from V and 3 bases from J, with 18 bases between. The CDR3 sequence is CASSSGTGLVYEQYF. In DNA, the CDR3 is TGCGCCAGCAGTTCCGGGACGGGACTGGTCTACGAGCAGTACTTC.

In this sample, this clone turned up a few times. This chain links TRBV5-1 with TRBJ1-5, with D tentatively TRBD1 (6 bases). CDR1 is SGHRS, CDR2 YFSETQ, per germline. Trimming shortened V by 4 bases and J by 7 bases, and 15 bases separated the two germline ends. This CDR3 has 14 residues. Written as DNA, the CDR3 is TGCGCCAGCAGCCCCAGGGGAGCGGAGCAGCCCCAGCATTTT. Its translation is CASSPRGAEQPQHF.

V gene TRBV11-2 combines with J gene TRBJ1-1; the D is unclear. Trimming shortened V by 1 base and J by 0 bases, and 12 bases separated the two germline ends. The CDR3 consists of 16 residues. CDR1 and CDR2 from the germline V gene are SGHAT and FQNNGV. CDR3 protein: CASSLGRLAMNTEAFF. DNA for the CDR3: TGTGCCAGCAGCTTAGGCAGGCTGGCGATGAACACTGAAGCTTTCTTT. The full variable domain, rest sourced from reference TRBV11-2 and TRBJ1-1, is EAGVAQSPRYKIIEKRQSVAFWCNPISGHATLYWYQQILGQGPKLLIQFQNNGVVDDSQLPKDRFSAERLKGVDSTLKIQPAKLEDSAVYLCASSLGRLAMNTEAFFGQGTRLTVV.

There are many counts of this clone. CDR3 DNA sequence: TGTGCCAGCACCATCGGACAGGGAGGTCAGCCCCAGCATTTT. Its protein is CASTIGQGGQPQHF. The chain has TRBV7-2 and TRBJ1-5; 8 positions match TRBD1. Per germline, CDR1 SGHTA and CDR2 FQGNSA. V lost 7 bases to trimming and J lost 6 bases; unmatched junction nucleotides: 8. CDR3 length: 14 amino acids.

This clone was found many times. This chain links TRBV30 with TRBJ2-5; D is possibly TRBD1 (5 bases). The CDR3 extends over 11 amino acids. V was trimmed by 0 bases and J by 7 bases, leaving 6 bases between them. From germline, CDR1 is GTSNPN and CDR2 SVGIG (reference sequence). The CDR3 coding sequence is TGTGCCTGGAGTGTACAGGTGACCCAGTACTTC. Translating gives CAWSVQVTQYF.

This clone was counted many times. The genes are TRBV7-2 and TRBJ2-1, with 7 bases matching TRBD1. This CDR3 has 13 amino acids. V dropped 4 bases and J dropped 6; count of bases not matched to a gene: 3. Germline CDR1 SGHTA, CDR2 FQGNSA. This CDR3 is CASSWWTGNEQFF. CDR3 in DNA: TGTGCCAGCAGCTGGTGGACAGGCAATGAGCAGTTCTTC.

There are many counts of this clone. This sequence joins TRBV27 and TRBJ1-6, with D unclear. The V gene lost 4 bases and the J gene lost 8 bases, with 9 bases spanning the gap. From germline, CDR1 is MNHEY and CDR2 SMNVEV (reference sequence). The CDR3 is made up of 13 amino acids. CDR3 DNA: TGTGCCAGCAGTTATACGCGGGATTCACCCCTCCACTTT. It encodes CASSYTRDSPLHF.

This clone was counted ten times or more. The CDR3 loop reads CASSTRGEQYF. CDR3 in DNA: TGTGCCAGTAGTACCAGGGGCGAGCAGTACTTC. The V and J genes are TRBV19 and TRBJ2-7, with D maybe TRBD1 (6 bases). The V gene lost 4 bases and the J gene lost 6 bases, with 7 bases spanning the gap. The CDR3 covers 11 residues. Per the germline V gene, CDR1 is LNHDA and CDR2 is SQIVND (reference sequence).

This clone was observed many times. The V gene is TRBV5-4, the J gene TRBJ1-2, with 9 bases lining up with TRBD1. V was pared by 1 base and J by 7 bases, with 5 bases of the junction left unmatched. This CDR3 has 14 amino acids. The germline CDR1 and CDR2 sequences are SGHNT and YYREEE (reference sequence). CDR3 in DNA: TGTGCCAGCAGCTTGACAGGGGGCGCGCTTGGCTACACCTTC. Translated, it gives CASSLTGGALGYTF.

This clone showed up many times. CDR3 in amino acids: CASSIVVLGTGFHTEAFF. The DNA for the CDR3 is TGTGCCAGTAGTATAGTTGTCTTAGGGACAGGGTTTCACACTGAAGCTTTCTTT. The genes are TRBV19 and TRBJ1-1; 9 bases line up with TRBD1. Trimming removed 1 base from V and 3 bases from J; junction bases left unmatched: 12. The CDR3 has 18 residues. Germline CDR1 LNHDA, CDR2 SQIVND (reference sequence).

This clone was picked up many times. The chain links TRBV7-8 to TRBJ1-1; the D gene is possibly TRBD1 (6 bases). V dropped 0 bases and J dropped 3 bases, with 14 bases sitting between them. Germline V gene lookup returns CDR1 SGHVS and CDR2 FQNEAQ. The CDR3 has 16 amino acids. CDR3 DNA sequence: TGTGCCAGCAGCTTAGCGGGGGCAGGGAGGGACACTGAAGCTTTCTTT. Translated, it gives CASSLAGAGRDTEAFF.

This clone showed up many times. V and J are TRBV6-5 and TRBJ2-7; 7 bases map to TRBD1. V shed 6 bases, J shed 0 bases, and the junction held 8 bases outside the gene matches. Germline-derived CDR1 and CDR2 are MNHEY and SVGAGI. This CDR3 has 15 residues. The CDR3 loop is CASSPPRQGSYEQYF. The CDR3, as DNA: TGTGCCAGCAGCCCTCCAAGACAGGGCTCCTACGAGCAGTACTTC.

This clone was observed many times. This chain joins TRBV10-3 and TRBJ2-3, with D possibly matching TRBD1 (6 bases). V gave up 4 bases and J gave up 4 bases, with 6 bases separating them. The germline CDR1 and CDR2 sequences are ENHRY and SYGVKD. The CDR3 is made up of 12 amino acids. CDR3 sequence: CAISGGPDTQYF. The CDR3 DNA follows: TGTGCCATCAGTGGGGGGCCAGATACGCAGTATTTT.

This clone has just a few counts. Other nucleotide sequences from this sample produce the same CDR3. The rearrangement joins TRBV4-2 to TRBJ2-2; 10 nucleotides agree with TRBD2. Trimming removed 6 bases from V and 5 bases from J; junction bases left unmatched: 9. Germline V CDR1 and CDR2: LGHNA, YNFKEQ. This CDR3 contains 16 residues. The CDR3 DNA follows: TGTGCCAGCAGTCTGTTAGCGGGGGGTATAACCGGGGAGCTGTTTTTT. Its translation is CASSLLAGGITGELFF.

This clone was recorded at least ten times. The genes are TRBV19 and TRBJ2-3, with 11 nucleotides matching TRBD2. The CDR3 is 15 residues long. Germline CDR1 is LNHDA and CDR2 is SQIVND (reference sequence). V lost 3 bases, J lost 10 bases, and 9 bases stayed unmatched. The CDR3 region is CASSMASGGIESQYF. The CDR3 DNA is TGTGCCAGTAGTATGGCTAGCGGGGGGATTGAGTCGCAGTATTTT.

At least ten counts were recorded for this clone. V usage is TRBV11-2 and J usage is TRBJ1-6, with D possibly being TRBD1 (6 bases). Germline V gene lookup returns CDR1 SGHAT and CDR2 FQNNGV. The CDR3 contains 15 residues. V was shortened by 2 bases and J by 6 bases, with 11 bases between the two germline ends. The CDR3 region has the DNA TGTGCCAGCAGCTTACGGGGGGGCGGTAATTCACCCCTCCACTTT. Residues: CASSLRGGGNSPLHF.